One sample yielded the 27 T cell receptor beta chains listed below, sequenced in a study of T cell repertoires in cytomegalovirus infection. TCRdb itself ran the reads through MiXCR, one entry per CDR3 protein. The sample records 900,000 to 950,000 distinct CDR3 sequences, approximately 30% being singletons. Their recognized antigens are unknown. The sample in question was cultured CD8+ T cells from PBMCs, obtained from culture after CMV antigen stimulation. Receptors originate from a human donor in good health (CMV status not recorded). Some clones in this sample may be carry-over from other donors' samples.

This chain joins TRBV19 and TRBJ2-1; 8 bases match TRBD2. CDR3 size: 15 residues. The V and J ends lost 1 base and 6 bases, in that order; junction bases with no gene match: 5. CDR1 and CDR2 (germline): LNHDA, SQIVND (reference sequence). Written as DNA, the CDR3 is TGTGCCAGTAGTATAGCTGGCCGGGGGGGCAATGAGCAGTTCTTC. It codes for CASSIAGRGGNEQFF. The complete variable domain, with remaining parts taken from reference TRBV19 and TRBJ2-1, reads DGGITQSPKYLFRKEGQNVTLSCEQNLNHDAMYWYRQDPGQGLRLIYYSQIVNDFQKGDIAEGYSVSREKKESFPLTVTSAQKNPTAFYLCASSIAGRGGNEQFFGPGTRLTVL.

This clonotype was detected only a few times. V usage is TRBV27 and J usage is TRBJ2-1; TRBD1 or TRBD2 may be the D gene (5 bases each). The CDR3 is 15 residues long. Germline V gene sequence: CDR1 MNHEY, CDR2 SMNVEV (reference sequence). Between the trimmed V and J ends, which lost 5 bases and 5 bases, there was a span of 16 bases. The CDR3 sequence is CASSKGDPKHNEQFF. DNA of the CDR3: TGTGCCAGCAGTAAAGGGGACCCGAAACACAATGAGCAGTTCTTC.

This clonotype came up a few times. The chain uses TRBV7-9 and TRBJ2-2; TRBD2 might be the D (6 bases). This CDR3 region has 16 residues. Germline V CDR1 and CDR2: SEHNR, FQNEAQ (reference sequence). The germline V and J ends were trimmed by 11 bases and 2 bases, with 21 bases remaining between them. The CDR3 reads CACPLPGRPNTGELFF. For the CDR3, the DNA is TGTGCCTGCCCCCTCCCGGGGAGGCCCAACACCGGGGAGCTGTTTTTT. The variable domain in full, with the rest retrieved from reference TRBV7-9 and TRBJ2-2, is DTGVSQNPRHKITKRGQNVTFRCDPISEHNRLYWYRQTLGQGPEFLTYFQNEAQLEKSRLLSDRFSAERPKGSFSTLEIQRTEQGDSAMYLCACPLPGRPNTGELFFGEGSRLTVL.

A few counts support this clonotype. The chain couples TRBV7-9 to TRBJ1-2, with 7 bases matching TRBD1. The CDR3 spans 15 residues. With V trimmed by 1 base and J by 2 bases, 4 bases remained unmatched. Germline V lookup: CDR1 SEHNR, CDR2 FQNEAQ (reference sequence). The CDR3 bases are TGTGCCAGCAGCTTAGGGACGGGACAGAACTATGGCTACACCTTC. Amino acids: CASSLGTGQNYGYTF.

This chain uses TRBV27 with TRBJ2-5; no reliable D call. The germline V and J ends were trimmed by 4 bases and 2 bases, with 8 bases remaining between them. The CDR3 is 13 amino acids. CDR1 is MNHEY and CDR2 is SMNVEV in the germline V gene (reference sequence). CDR3 sequence reads: CASSSRKQETQYF. CDR3 nucleotides: TGTGCCAGCAGTTCGCGTAAACAAGAGACCCAGTACTTC.

This clonotype was counted a few times. This chain uses TRBV6-2 or TRBV6-3 with TRBJ2-1; the match to TRBD2 covers 7 bases. Looked up from germline, CDR1 is MNHEY and CDR2 is SVGEGT. The CDR3 runs to 17 residues. The junction had 12 bases not matched to a gene; V was cut back by 4 bases and J by 3 bases. CDR3 residues: CASSSWFPGRDYNEQFF. The DNA of the CDR3 is TGTGCCAGCAGTTCCTGGTTTCCGGGGAGGGACTACAATGAGCAGTTCTTC.

There are many counts of this clonotype. Here the CDR3 DNA reads TGTGCCAGCAGCTTGAACGGCTACGAGCAGTACGTC. Its translation is CASSLNGYEQYV. The V and J genes are TRBV11-2 and TRBJ2-7; unclear D gene. Trimming shortened V by 3 bases and J by 3 bases, and 6 bases separated the two germline ends. CDR1 and CDR2 (germline): SGHAT, FQNNGV. The CDR3 runs 12 residues.

This clonotype occurred a few times. The gene calls are TRBV15 and TRBJ2-1; possibly TRBD2 for D (7 bases). Germline CDR1 reads LNHNV; CDR2 reads YYDKDF (reference sequence). The length of the CDR3 is 15 residues. V lost 4 bases to trimming and J lost 8 bases, with 18 bases between them. CDR3 DNA: TGTGCCACCAGCACTGGAGGGGGGGCCGCAGATGAGCAGTTCTTC. The encoded protein is CATSTGGGAADEQFF.

This rearrangement joins TRBV20-1 to TRBJ2-1, with 8 bases that match TRBD2. There are 15 residues in the CDR3. From germline, CDR1 is DFQATT and CDR2 SNEGSKA (reference sequence). Trimming removed 0 bases from V and 6 bases from J; junction bases left unmatched: 7. The CDR3 bases are TGCAGTGCTAGAGATCCAGCGGGGGTTTTCAATGAGCAGTTCTTC. This encodes CSARDPAGVFNEQFF.

The V and J genes are TRBV20-1 and TRBJ2-1, with 7 bases identical to TRBD1. V dropped 0 bases and J dropped 5; count of bases not matched to a gene: 7. Germline CDR1 is DFQATT and CDR2 is SNEGSKA (reference sequence). The length of the CDR3 is 15 residues. The CDR3 DNA follows: TGCAGTGCTAGAGATCGAGGGGGCCCAGACAATGAGCAGTTCTTC. This encodes CSARDRGGPDNEQFF.

With regard to this clonotype: A read error may explain this, as a much larger clone is one base away. The chain is built from TRBV28 and TRBJ2-3; D is possibly TRBD1 (6 bases). Germline V gene sequence: CDR1 MDHEN, CDR2 SYDVKM. This CDR3 comprises 14 residues. The CDR3 loop is CVSSSTGLDDTQYF. The CDR3 nucleotides are TGTGTCAGCAGTTCTACAGGGTTAGACGATACGCAGTATTTT. Full variable domain (missing parts from reference TRBV28 and TRBJ2-3): DVKVTQSSRYLVKRTGEKVFLECVQDMDHENMFWYRQDPGLGLRLIYFSYDVKMKEKGDIPEGYSVSREKKERFSLILESASTNQTSMYLCVSSSTGLDDTQYFGPGTRLTVL.

This clonotype was observed a handful of times. V usage is TRBV5-1 and J usage is TRBJ2-1; no clear D. The CDR3 length is 13 residues. Trimming left V 0 bases short and J 6 bases short, with 7 bases between. Germline V gene sequence: CDR1 SGHRS, CDR2 YFSETQ. The CDR3 region is CASSLEWPNEQFF. CDR3 in DNA: TGCGCCAGCAGCTTGGAATGGCCCAATGAGCAGTTCTTC.

This clonotype has at least ten counts. The chain uses TRBV7-2 and TRBJ2-5; D is undetermined. The CDR3 spans 15 residues. Germline V gene sequence: CDR1 SGHTA, CDR2 FQGNSA. The V end lost 5 bases, the J end lost 2 bases, and 15 bases lay between the germline ends. As DNA, the CDR3 is TGTGCCAGCAGCCCGGTTAGGACGGAGCAAGAGACCCAGTACTTC. This sequence encodes CASSPVRTEQETQYF. Variable domain in full (rest from reference TRBV7-2 and TRBJ2-5): GAGVSQSPSNKVTEKGKDVELRCDPISGHTALYWYRQSLGQGLEFLIYFQGNSAPDKSGLPSDRFSAERTGGSVSTLTIQRTQQEDSAVYLCASSPVRTEQETQYFGPGTRLLVL.

V is TRBV28 and J is TRBJ2-7; D remains ambiguous. The CDR3 covers 14 residues. CDR1 MDHEN and CDR2 SYDVKM come from the germline V gene. Trimming shortened V by 7 bases and J by 4 bases, and 17 bases separated the two germline ends. CDR3 DNA sequence: TGTGCCAGCAATCCTGCTGCCGAGCGTTACGAGCAGTACGTC. This translates into CASNPAAERYEQYV.

This chain connects TRBV6-2 or TRBV6-3 to TRBJ2-1; tentative D call: TRBD2 (7 bases). The CDR3 contains 16 residues. The V end lost 2 bases, the J end lost 3 bases, and 14 bases lay between the germline ends. In germline, CDR1 is MNHEY, CDR2 SVGEGT. The CDR3 region is CASSYIGGAGYNEQFF. The CDR3 DNA reads as TGTGCCAGCAGTTACATTGGGGGGGCGGGCTACAATGAGCAGTTCTTC.

CDR3 sequence: CASSLEPPNRGRNQPQHF. In DNA form, the CDR3 reads TGTGCCAGCAGCTTAGAGCCCCCTAACAGGGGTCGTAATCAGCCCCAGCATTTT. The V and J genes are TRBV7-9 and TRBJ1-5; TRBD1 matches 7 bases. Looked up from germline, CDR1 is SEHNR and CDR2 is FQNEAQ (reference sequence). The junction had 13 bases not matched to a gene; V was cut back by 1 base and J by 4 bases. This CDR3 is built from 18 residues.

This clonotype was found a few times. The chain uses TRBV19 and TRBJ2-7, with D unresolved. CDR1 and CDR2 from the germline V gene are LNHDA and SQIVND (reference sequence). V was pared by 5 bases and J by 0 bases, with 11 bases between. The CDR3 is 14 residues long. In DNA, the CDR3 is TGTGCCAGTAGTCCTATAAGTCCCTCCTACGAGCAGTACTTC. It codes for CASSPISPSYEQYF.

This clonotype was seen only a few times. CDR3 protein: CAISESRTGMTEAFF. The CDR3 DNA sequence: TGTGCCATCAGTGAGTCGAGGACAGGGATGACTGAAGCTTTCTTT. The rearrangement joins TRBV10-3 to TRBJ1-1; the match to TRBD1 covers 8 bases. The CDR3 consists of 15 residues. Germline CDR1 reads ENHRY; CDR2 reads SYGVKD. Trimming removed 0 bases from V and 5 bases from J; junction bases left unmatched: 5.

The J gene is TRBJ2-1, the V gene TRBV19, with D perhaps matching TRBD2 (7 bases). Germline values: CDR1 LNHDA, CDR2 SQIVND (reference sequence). The CDR3 covers 15 residues. Trimming left V 3 bases short and J 11 bases short, with 20 bases between. The CDR3 loop is CASSMVGGAGNKQFF. CDR3 DNA sequence: TGTGCCAGTAGTATGGTGGGGGGGGCAGGGAATAAGCAGTTCTTC.

This chain connects TRBV12-3 or TRBV12-4 to TRBJ1-2, with 8 bases lining up with TRBD1. Unmatched junction bases numbered 13, after V lost 6 bases and J lost 7 bases. The CDR3 length is 15 residues. CDR3 bases: TGTGCCAGCAGCCGCCGGGACAGGTCCTTCCCTGGCTACACCTTC. Amino acids: CASSRRDRSFPGYTF.

The V gene is TRBV20-1, the J gene TRBJ1-5; 8 bases align to TRBD1. The CDR3 consists of 15 residues. Germline V gene lookup returns CDR1 DFQATT and CDR2 SNEGSKA (reference sequence). V lost 0 bases and J lost 4; bases outside the gene matches: 5. CDR3 sequence reads: CSARDFQGANQPQHF. The CDR3 coding sequence is TGCAGTGCTAGAGATTTTCAGGGGGCGAATCAGCCCCAGCATTTT.

The chain employs TRBV9 and TRBJ2-2, with TRBD2 matching 8 bases. The CDR3 covers 16 residues. From germline, CDR1 is SGDLS and CDR2 YYNGEE. V was clipped by 4 bases and J by 1 base; unmatched bases: 6. The CDR3 nucleotides are TGTGCCAGCAGCCCTAGTAGCGGGGAGAACACCGGGGAGCTGTTTTTT. Protein: CASSPSSGENTGELFF.

To note about this clonotype: A much larger clone lies one base from this, so it may be a read error. This rearrangement joins TRBV7-3 to TRBJ1-4; D is possibly TRBD1 (6 bases). Per the germline V gene, CDR1 is SGHTA and CDR2 is FQGTGA. There are 13 residues in the CDR3. The CDR3 reads CAGSWGGHEKLFF. DNA for the CDR3: TGTGCCGGCAGTTGGGGGGGCCATGAAAAACTGTTTTTT. Full variable domain (outside the CDR3, taken from reference TRBV7-3 and TRBJ1-4): GAGVSQTPSNKVTEKGKYVELRCDPISGHTALYWYRQSLGQGPEFLIYFQGTGAADDSGLPNDRFFAVRPEGSVSTLKIQRTERGDSAVYLCAGSWGGHEKLFFGSGTQLSVL.

The table lists this clonotype with many counts. The rearrangement links TRBV7-6 to TRBJ2-1; D is perhaps TRBD2 (7 bases). V was trimmed by 5 bases and J by 6 bases, leaving 17 bases between them. CDR3 size: 15 residues. Germline CDR1 is SGHVS and CDR2 is FNYEAQ. DNA of the CDR3: TGTGCCAGCAGCCCCCCTTTGAGGGGGGGCAATGAGCAGTTCTTC. Its translation is CASSPPLRGGNEQFF.

This chain links TRBV2 with TRBJ2-7; D is possibly TRBD2 (6 bases). The germline V and J ends were trimmed by 2 bases and 6 bases, with 11 bases remaining between them. The CDR3 is made up of 13 amino acids. Germline V gene sequence: CDR1 SNHLY, CDR2 FYNNEI. DNA for the CDR3: TGTGCCAGCAGTGAAATTTTGGGGGGCGAGCAGTACTTC. Encoded protein: CASSEILGGEQYF.

Only a few counts were recorded for this clonotype. The V call is TRBV7-9, the J call TRBJ2-2; D call uncertain. The V gene lost 10 bases and the J gene lost 0 bases, with 18 bases spanning the gap. CDR1 and CDR2 (germline): SEHNR, FQNEAQ (reference sequence). The CDR3 totals 16 residues. The CDR3 loop reads CATPLGWAPNTGELFF. In DNA form, the CDR3 reads TGTGCCACCCCCTTAGGTTGGGCGCCGAACACCGGGGAGCTGTTTTTT. Complete variable domain (other parts from reference TRBV7-9 and TRBJ2-2): DTGVSQNPRHKITKRGQNVTFRCDPISEHNRLYWYRQTLGQGPEFLTYFQNEAQLEKSRLLSDRFSAERPKGSFSTLEIQRTEQGDSAMYLCATPLGWAPNTGELFFGEGSRLTVL.

This clonotype turned up a few times. The V gene is TRBV6-5, the J gene TRBJ1-2, with D unclear. CDR3 length: 15 residues. The germline V and J ends were trimmed by 2 bases and 1 base, with 11 bases remaining between them. CDR1 is MNHEY and CDR2 is SVGAGI in the germline V gene. The CDR3 region is CASSYLFRNNYGYTF. CDR3 bases: TGTGCCAGCAGTTACCTGTTTCGGAATAACTATGGCTACACCTTC.